The 18 T cell receptor beta chains given below trace back to one sample, sequenced in a study of blood T cell repertoires in COVID-19. The method was immunoSEQ multiplex PCR; TCRdb's version includes in-frame clones alone and lacks a portion of them. Of some 250,000 clones in the sample, roughly 90% were seen once. Sequencing was done on a sample of peripheral blood. The receptors originated from a human donor in a cohort sampled during active COVID-19.

The chain combines TRBV5-8 with TRBJ2-7, with 7 bases matching TRBD1. There are 15 residues in the CDR3. J was trimmed by 3 bases and V by 4 bases; bases with no gene match: 10. Germline V gives CDR1 SGHTS, CDR2 YDEGEE. The CDR3 reads CASSQRGGQFYEQYF. For the CDR3, the DNA is TGTGCCAGCAGCCAAAGAGGGGGACAGTTCTACGAGCAGTACTTC.

The chain has TRBV19 and TRBJ1-5; D perhaps matches TRBD1 (6 bases). Trimming took 0 bases from V and 5 from J, leaving 11 bases between them. The CDR3 runs 15 residues. CDR1 is LNHDA and CDR2 is SQIVND in the germline V gene (reference sequence). CDR3 protein: CASSIDPRGHQPQHF. The CDR3 DNA is TGTGCCAGTAGTATAGACCCCAGGGGACATCAGCCCCAGCATTTT. Filled out from reference TRBV19 and TRBJ1-5, the complete variable domain reads DGGITQSPKYLFRKEGQNVTLSCEQNLNHDAMYWYRQDPGQGLRLIYYSQIVNDFQKGDIAEGYSVSREKKESFPLTVTSAQKNPTAFYLCASSIDPRGHQPQHFGDGTRLSIL.

This clone was observed a single time. The V call is TRBV4-3, the J call TRBJ2-2; no reliable D call. V lost 1 base and J 6 bases, leaving 9 bases between the germline ends. Germline V gives CDR1 LGHNA, CDR2 YSLEER. The CDR3 sequence is 14 residues long. CDR3 sequence reads: CASSQALKSGELFF. The CDR3 DNA sequence: TGCGCCAGCAGCCAAGCCCTTAAATCCGGGGAGCTGTTTTTT.

The V gene is TRBV5-1, the J gene TRBJ1-5; no clear D gene. The CDR3 is 14 amino acids. Germline-derived CDR1 and CDR2 are SGHRS and YFSETQ. Deletions cut 1 base from V and 6 bases from J, with 11 bases between. DNA for the CDR3: TGCGCCAGCAGCTTGTATGGGGAGGGTCAGCCCCAGCATTTT. This sequence encodes CASSLYGEGQPQHF.

This clone has only a few counts. The chain combines TRBV6-5 with TRBJ1-1; D is undetermined. Trimming stripped 5 bases from V and 4 bases from J, with 14 bases between. This CDR3 region has 14 residues. Germline CDR1 reads MNHEY; CDR2 reads SVGAGI. The CDR3 region has the DNA TGTGCCAGCAGTCTACAGAGGGTGGGCACTGAAGCTTTCTTT. Translating it yields CASSLQRVGTEAFF.

The chain's CDR3 is CASRTDRANYGYTF. The CDR3 coding sequence is TGTGCCAGCAGGACGGACAGGGCTAACTATGGCTACACCTTC. The chain uses TRBV6-5 and TRBJ1-2; 8 bases are shared with TRBD1. CDR1 and CDR2 (germline): MNHEY, SVGAGI. V lost 6 bases, J lost 0 bases, and 3 bases stayed unmatched. This CDR3 contains 14 residues.

This clone was seen a single time. The rearrangement joins TRBV4-1 to TRBJ2-6, with D unresolved. The CDR3 has 15 amino acids. Trimming shortened V by 7 bases and J by 2 bases, and 12 bases separated the two germline ends. Germline CDR1 and CDR2: MGHRA and YSYEKL. The CDR3 loop is CASNSQFAGANVLTF. CDR3 bases: TGCGCCAGCAACTCACAGTTCGCTGGGGCCAACGTCCTGACTTTC.

This chain uses TRBV27 with TRBJ2-7, with D perhaps TRBD1 (5 bases). V was cut by 0 bases and J by 5 bases, with 14 bases left in between. CDR1 MNHEY and CDR2 SMNVEV come from the germline V gene (reference sequence). The CDR3 runs 15 residues. This CDR3 reads CASSLSDAGSHEQYF. The CDR3 region has the DNA TGTGCCAGCAGTTTATCGGATGCAGGGTCGCACGAGCAGTACTTC.

The chain employs TRBV5-1 and TRBJ2-5; 14 nucleotides align to TRBD2. CDR3 length: 18 residues. Trimming at V came to 0 bases and at J to 5 bases, leaving 9 bases not matched to a gene. Germline CDR1 SGHRS, CDR2 YFSETQ. CDR3 loop: CASSLGTSGGSLRETQYF. Written as DNA, the CDR3 is TGCGCCAGCAGCTTGGGGACTAGCGGGGGGAGTTTACGGGAGACCCAGTACTTC.

The rearrangement links TRBV7-9 to TRBJ2-1; 7 bases match TRBD2. The V gene's germline CDR1 is SEHNR and CDR2 FQNEAQ (reference sequence). The ends lost 1 base at V and 9 bases at J; junction bases unmatched: 15. The CDR3 extends over 17 amino acids. The CDR3 sequence: CASSLVPKGREGIEQFF. CDR3 nucleotides: TGTGCCAGCAGCTTAGTCCCAAAGGGGAGGGAGGGCATTGAGCAGTTCTTC.

The chain employs TRBV15 and TRBJ1-2; 10 bases are a match to TRBD1. This CDR3 has 11 residues. Germline-derived CDR1 and CDR2 are LNHNV and YYDKDF (reference sequence). Losses at the gene ends were 5 bases for V and 11 bases for J; bases not matched to a gene: 2. The CDR3 sequence: CATSRDRGYTF. For the CDR3, the DNA is TGTGCCACCAGCCGGGACAGGGGTTACACCTTC. Complete variable domain (other parts from reference TRBV15 and TRBJ1-2): DAMVIQNPRYQVTQFGKPVTLSCSQTLNHNVMYWYQQKSSQAPKLLFHYYDKDFNNEADTPDNFQSRRPNTSFCFLDIRSPGLGDTAMYLCATSRDRGYTFGSGTRLTVV.

Notes on this clone: Other DNA variants within this sample encode the same CDR3. The chain joins TRBV7-2 to TRBJ2-1; 9 bases match TRBD2. Germline CDR1 is SGHTA and CDR2 is FQGNSA. J was trimmed by 4 bases and V by 1 base; bases with no gene match: 2. This CDR3 spans 15 amino acids. The CDR3 region has the DNA TGTGCCAGCAGCTTAGTGGCGGGGGGGTACAATGAGCAGTTCTTC. It translates to CASSLVAGGYNEQFF.

This chain links TRBV30 with TRBJ1-4; the D is unclear. CDR1 is GTSNPN, CDR2 SVGIG, per germline (reference sequence). CDR3 size: 14 residues. V was cut by 3 bases and J by 0 bases, with 8 bases left in between. CDR3 sequence (DNA): TGTGCCTGGAGAGGTCGGGCAACTAATGAAAAACTGTTTTTT. Translating it yields CAWRGRATNEKLFF.

The chain uses TRBV5-1 and TRBJ1-6; D not certain. CDR3 length equals 13 residues. CDR1 is SGHRS and CDR2 is YFSETQ in the germline V gene. V was clipped by 0 bases and J by 9 bases, with 7 bases between them. CDR3 DNA sequence: TGCGCCAGCAGCTTGGACTTAATTTCACCCCTCCACTTT. This encodes CASSLDLISPLHF.

This clone was picked up a small number of times. The chain uses TRBV6-2 or TRBV6-3 and TRBJ2-7, with TRBD1 identical over 8 bases. Germline V gives CDR1 MNHEY, CDR2 SVGEGT. CDR3 size: 12 residues. V trimming: 5 bases; J trimming: 6 bases; junction bases outside the gene matches: 3. CDR3 sequence: CASSPGGFEQYF. The CDR3 DNA reads TGTGCCAGCAGTCCAGGGGGCTTCGAGCAGTACTTC.

The gene calls are TRBV2 and TRBJ1-4, with D unclear. Germline V gene sequence: CDR1 SNHLY, CDR2 FYNNEI. Between the trimmed V and J ends, which lost 3 bases and 3 bases, there was a span of 11 bases. There are 15 residues in the CDR3. The DNA for the CDR3 is TGTGCCAGCAGTGATCCCGGGGATCCTAATGAAAAACTGTTTTTT. It codes for CASSDPGDPNEKLFF.

This clone was counted between two and nine times. The V call is TRBV24-1, the J call TRBJ2-3, with TRBD1 identical over 9 bases. CDR1 and CDR2 from the germline V gene are KGHDR and SFDVKD. The CDR3 has 13 residues. V shed 10 bases and J 2 bases; nucleotides not matched to a gene: 3. The CDR3 nucleotides are TGTGCCACGGGGACAGGGTCCACAGATACGCAGTATTTT. It codes for CATGTGSTDTQYF.

V is TRBV28 and J is TRBJ2-7; 9 positions agree with TRBD1. CDR1 is MDHEN, CDR2 SYDVKM, per germline. The V gene end was trimmed by 8 bases and the J gene end by 9 bases; junction bases not matched to a gene: 17. This CDR3 is 15 amino acids long. The CDR3 DNA reads TGTGCCAGCTCATACCCCAGGACAGGGGAAGAATGGCAGTACTTC. Translated, it gives CASSYPRTGEEWQYF.